Each of the 24 T cell receptor beta chains below was sequenced from the same sample in a study of yellow fever vaccine responses in identical twins. MiXCR, run by TCRdb on the RT-PCR reads, gives a single entry per CDR3 protein. Of about 4,700 distinct CDR3 sequences in the sample, roughly 89% were seen once. Sequences were derived from T cells from blood (PBMCs), unsorted or a sorted subset (not recorded which), sampled before or after yellow fever vaccination (not recorded which). These receptors all come from a woman aged 18 to 35 who received the yellow fever vaccine.

The chain is built from TRBV11-3 and TRBJ2-2, with D possibly TRBD2 on 6 matching bases. Germline CDR1 is SGHNT and CDR2 is YENEEA. V shed 6 bases and J shed 1 base, with 12 bases lying between them. CDR3 length: 15 residues. In DNA form, the CDR3 reads TGTGCCAGCAGACTAGCACGGAGGAACACCGGGGAGCTGTTTTTT. It is translated as CASRLARRNTGELFF.

J is TRBJ1-1 and V is TRBV2; D gene uncertain. Germline V CDR1 and CDR2: SNHLY, FYNNEI. This CDR3 is 11 amino acids long. Trimming cost V 0 bases and J 7 bases, with 3 bases left between them. CDR3 in DNA: TGTGCCAGCAGTGAAGCCCGTGAAGCTTTCTTT. As protein: CASSEAREAFF.

The chain uses TRBV11-2 and TRBJ2-3; 8 positions match TRBD1. V lost 6 bases, J lost 4 bases, and 6 bases stayed unmatched. The germline V gene encodes CDR1 SGHAT and CDR2 FQNNGV. The CDR3 is 14 amino acids. The DNA for the CDR3 is TGTGCCAGCAGTCGGGACAGGTCTGCAGATACGCAGTATTTT. It specifies CASSRDRSADTQYF. Filled out from reference TRBV11-2 and TRBJ2-3, the complete variable domain reads EAGVAQSPRYKIIEKRQSVAFWCNPISGHATLYWYQQILGQGPKLLIQFQNNGVVDDSQLPKDRFSAERLKGVDSTLKIQPAKLEDSAVYLCASSRDRSADTQYFGPGTRLTVL.

The gene calls are TRBV13 and TRBJ2-7, with D unresolved. The germline gives CDR1 PRHDT, CDR2 FYEKMQ (reference sequence). The CDR3 length is 13 residues. Trimming stripped 1 base from V and 3 bases from J, with 7 bases between. Here the CDR3 reads CASSLVSGYEQYF. The DNA for the CDR3 is TGTGCCAGCAGCTTAGTATCGGGCTACGAGCAGTACTTC.

The gene calls are TRBV28 and TRBJ1-5; D perhaps matches TRBD1 (6 bases). The germline V gene encodes CDR1 MDHEN and CDR2 SYDVKM. The CDR3 has 14 amino acids. V lost 4 bases to trimming and J lost 5 bases, with 12 bases between them. The CDR3 spells CASSSTGLHQPQHF. As DNA, the CDR3 is TGTGCCAGCAGTTCTACAGGGCTCCATCAGCCCCAGCATTTT.

This rearrangement joins TRBV2 to TRBJ2-7, with D possibly TRBD2 on 5 matching bases. Trimming took 3 bases from V and 3 from J, leaving 9 bases between them. CDR1 is SNHLY, CDR2 FYNNEI, per germline. CDR3 length: 13 residues. CDR3 DNA sequence: TGTGCCAGCAGTGACTCGGGGAACTACGAGCAGTACTTC. Translating it yields CASSDSGNYEQYF.

The chain joins TRBV5-1 to TRBJ2-6; D is ambiguous. V was trimmed by 0 bases and J by 1 base, leaving 8 bases between them. The germline CDR1 and CDR2 sequences are SGHRS and YFSETQ. The CDR3 runs 16 residues. CDR3 sequence (DNA): TGCGCCAGCAGCTTGGCCGTGGGATCTGGGGCCAACGTCCTGACTTTC. It specifies CASSLAVGSGANVLTF.

The rearrangement links TRBV4-2 to TRBJ2-1; D is perhaps TRBD1 or TRBD2 (5 bases each). V shed 1 base and J shed 7 bases, with 11 bases lying between them. This CDR3 is built from 14 residues. The germline CDR1 and CDR2 sequences are LGHNA and YNFKEQ. CDR3 sequence (DNA): TGTGCCAGCAGCCAAGGGGTAGAGGGGAATGAGCAGTTCTTC. Protein product: CASSQGVEGNEQFF.

This clonotype was seen only once. The CDR3 loop is CAISEPRGNQETQYF. CDR3 nucleotide sequence: TGTGCCATCAGTGAGCCGAGAGGGAACCAAGAGACCCAGTACTTC. V is TRBV10-3 and J is TRBJ2-5; D is perhaps TRBD2 (5 bases). The CDR3 has 15 residues. Trimming cost V 2 bases and J 0 bases, with 10 bases left between them. Germline CDR1 is ENHRY and CDR2 is SYGVKD.

V usage is TRBV28 and J usage is TRBJ2-5; D tentatively reads TRBD1 or TRBD2 (6 bases each). V dropped 8 bases and J dropped 4 bases, with 17 bases sitting between them. Germline V gene sequence: CDR1 MDHEN, CDR2 SYDVKM. The length of the CDR3 is 14 residues. This CDR3 reads CASRRMKGGETQYF. CDR3 nucleotides: TGTGCCAGCCGAAGAATGAAGGGGGGAGAGACCCAGTACTTC.

This clonotype has only one observation. The chain recombines TRBV11-2 with TRBJ2-3, with 8 bases aligning to TRBD2. The germline gives CDR1 SGHAT, CDR2 FQNNGV. V shed 1 base, J shed 6 bases, and the junction held 6 bases outside the gene matches. CDR3 length: 15 amino acids. The CDR3 protein is CASSLGRGGVDTQYF. The CDR3, as DNA: TGTGCCAGCAGCTTAGGCCGGGGGGGCGTTGATACGCAGTATTTT.

CDR3: CASSRESCRGPEAFF. The CDR3 DNA sequence: TGCGCCAGCAGCCGAGAGAGCTGTCGAGGGCCTGAAGCTTTCTTT. This chain joins TRBV4-1 and TRBJ1-1; D call uncertain. V was pared by 4 bases and J by 6 bases, with 18 bases between. Per germline, CDR1 MGHRA and CDR2 YSYEKL. The length of the CDR3 is 15 residues.

CDR3 in DNA: TGTGCCAGCACCTCCTACGAGCAGTACTTC. Residues: CASTSYEQYF. The chain recombines TRBV6-1 with TRBJ2-7; D unresolved. V was shortened by 7 bases and J by 0 bases, with 1 base between the two germline ends. Looked up from germline, CDR1 is MNHNS and CDR2 is SASEGT. This CDR3 has 10 residues.

This chain uses TRBV5-1 with TRBJ2-2; D possibly corresponds to TRBD2 (6 bases). Trimming shortened V by 4 bases and J by 6 bases, and 13 bases separated the two germline ends. The CDR3 consists of 14 residues. Per germline, CDR1 SGHRS and CDR2 YFSETQ. The CDR3 loop is CASSMGLQSGELFF. The CDR3 nucleotides are TGCGCCAGCAGCATGGGACTTCAGTCCGGGGAGCTGTTTTTT.

The chain has TRBV11-3 and TRBJ2-7; no definite D call. Germline V CDR1 and CDR2: SGHNT, YENEEA. The CDR3 has 13 amino acids. The V end lost 0 bases, the J end lost 3 bases, and 6 bases lay between the germline ends. DNA for the CDR3: TGTGCCAGCAGCTTAGATCCCAGCTACGAGCAGTACTTC. Protein: CASSLDPSYEQYF.

The chain recombines TRBV12-3 or TRBV12-4 with TRBJ2-2, with 8 bases that match TRBD1. V lost 2 bases and J lost 3; bases outside the gene matches: 8. This CDR3 region has 17 residues. This CDR3 is CASSLLGPTGDTGELFF. CDR3 nucleotides: TGTGCCAGCAGTTTACTAGGGCCGACAGGGGACACCGGGGAGCTGTTTTTT.

Only one count was recorded for this clonotype. J is TRBJ2-4 and V is TRBV29-1, with a possible D match to TRBD2 (5 bases). The germline gives CDR1 SQVTM, CDR2 ANQGSEA. CDR3 size: 11 residues. V lost 3 bases and J 8 bases, leaving 8 bases between the germline ends. CDR3 region: CSVDTGDIQYF. DNA for the CDR3: TGCAGCGTTGATACCGGGGACATTCAGTACTTC. Complete variable domain (other parts from reference TRBV29-1 and TRBJ2-4): SAVISQKPSRDICQRGTSLTIQCQVDSQVTMMFWYRQQPGQSLTLIATANQGSEATYESGFVIDKFPISRPNLTFSTLTVSNMSPEDSSIYLCSVDTGDIQYFGAGTRLSVL.

The chain joins TRBV29-1 to TRBJ2-7; perhaps D is TRBD1 or TRBD2 (6 bases each). The CDR3 length is 12 residues. Germline CDR1 SQVTM, CDR2 ANQGSEA. The V gene lost 5 bases and the J gene lost 6 bases, with 14 bases spanning the gap. The CDR3 here is CSVFEGGGEQYF. CDR3 coding DNA: TGCAGCGTTTTCGAGGGGGGAGGCGAGCAGTACTTC.

V is TRBV4-3 and J is TRBJ2-3, with 13 positions matching TRBD2. Looked up from germline, CDR1 is LGHNA and CDR2 is YSLEER. The V and J ends lost 0 bases and 6 bases, in that order; junction bases with no gene match: 9. This CDR3 is 18 amino acids long. This chain's CDR3 is CASSQDIGLAGEADTQYF. CDR3 in DNA: TGCGCCAGCAGCCAAGATATCGGACTAGCGGGAGAAGCGGATACGCAGTATTTT.

The V and J genes are TRBV10-1 and TRBJ2-5; D unclear. This CDR3 comprises 12 residues. CDR1 and CDR2 from the germline V gene are WNHNN and SYGVQD (reference sequence). Trimming removed 4 bases from V and 3 bases from J, with 6 bases in between. CDR3 in DNA: TGCGCCAGCAGTGGGACGGAAGAGACCCAGTACTTC. The encoded protein is CASSGTEETQYF.

The V and J genes are TRBV18 and TRBJ2-6; D unresolved. Trimming took 1 base from V and 0 from J, leaving 7 bases between them. CDR1 and CDR2 from the germline V gene are KGHSH and LQKENI. This CDR3 spans 16 amino acids. The CDR3 region is CASSPLASSGANVLTF. CDR3 in DNA: TGTGCCAGCTCACCACTGGCGAGCTCTGGGGCCAACGTCCTGACTTTC.

The table lists this clonotype with a count of one. The chain employs TRBV19 and TRBJ2-3; D call uncertain. Germline V gene data show CDR1 as LNHDA and CDR2 as SQIVND (reference sequence). This CDR3 region has 11 residues. The V and J ends lost 7 bases and 4 bases respectively, with 6 bases between them. The chain's CDR3 is CASTGSDTQYF. In DNA form, the CDR3 reads TGTGCCAGTACTGGCTCAGATACGCAGTATTTT.

The J gene is TRBJ2-1, the V gene TRBV2, with D unresolved. V dropped 1 base and J dropped 6 bases, with 10 bases sitting between them. The germline V gene encodes CDR1 SNHLY and CDR2 FYNNEI. The CDR3 has 14 residues. The chain's CDR3 is CASSEELSANEQFF. Written as DNA, the CDR3 is TGTGCCAGCAGTGAAGAATTGAGCGCCAATGAGCAGTTCTTC.

The chain links TRBV10-3 to TRBJ1-1; 7 nucleotides agree with TRBD1. Germline CDR1 is ENHRY and CDR2 is SYGVKD. The junction had 7 bases not matched to a gene; V was cut back by 5 bases and J by 1 base. The CDR3 is 15 residues long. The chain's CDR3 is CAISSLTGKNTEAFF. The CDR3 DNA sequence: TGTGCCATCAGTTCATTGACAGGGAAGAACACTGAAGCTTTCTTT.